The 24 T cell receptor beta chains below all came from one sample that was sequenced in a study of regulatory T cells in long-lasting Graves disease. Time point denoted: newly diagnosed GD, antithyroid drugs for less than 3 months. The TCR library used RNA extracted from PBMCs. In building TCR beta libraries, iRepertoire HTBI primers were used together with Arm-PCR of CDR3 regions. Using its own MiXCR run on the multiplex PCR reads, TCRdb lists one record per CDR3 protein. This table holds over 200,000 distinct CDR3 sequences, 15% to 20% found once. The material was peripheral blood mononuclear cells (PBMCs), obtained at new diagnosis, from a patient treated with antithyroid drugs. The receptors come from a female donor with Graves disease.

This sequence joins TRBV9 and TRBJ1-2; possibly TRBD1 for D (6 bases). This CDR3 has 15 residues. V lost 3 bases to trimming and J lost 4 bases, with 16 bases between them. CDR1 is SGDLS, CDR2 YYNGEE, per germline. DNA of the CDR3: TGTGCCAGCAGCGCTGGAGGGGGGTGGGCCTATGGCTACACCTTC. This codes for CASSAGGGWAYGYTF.

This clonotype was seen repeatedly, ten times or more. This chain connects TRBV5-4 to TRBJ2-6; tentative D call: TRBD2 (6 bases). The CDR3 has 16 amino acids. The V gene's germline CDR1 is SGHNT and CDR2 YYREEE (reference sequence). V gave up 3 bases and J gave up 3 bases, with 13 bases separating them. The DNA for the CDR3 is TGTGCCAGCAGCTCGGGACTTTTGAATGGGGCCAACGTCCTGACTTTC. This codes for CASSSGLLNGANVLTF.

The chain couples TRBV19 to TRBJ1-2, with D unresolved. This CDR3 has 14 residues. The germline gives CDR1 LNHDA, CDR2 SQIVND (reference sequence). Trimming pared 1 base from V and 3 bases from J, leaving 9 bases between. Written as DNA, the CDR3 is TGTGCCAGTAGTATAGTCCCAGGATACTATGGCTACACCTTC. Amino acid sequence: CASSIVPGYYGYTF.

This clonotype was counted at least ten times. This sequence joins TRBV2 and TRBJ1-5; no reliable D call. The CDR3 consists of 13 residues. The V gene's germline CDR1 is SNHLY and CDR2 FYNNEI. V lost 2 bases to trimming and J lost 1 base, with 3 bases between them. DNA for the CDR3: TGTGCCAGCAGTGAACTCAGCAATCAGCCCCAGCATTTT. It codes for CASSELSNQPQHF.

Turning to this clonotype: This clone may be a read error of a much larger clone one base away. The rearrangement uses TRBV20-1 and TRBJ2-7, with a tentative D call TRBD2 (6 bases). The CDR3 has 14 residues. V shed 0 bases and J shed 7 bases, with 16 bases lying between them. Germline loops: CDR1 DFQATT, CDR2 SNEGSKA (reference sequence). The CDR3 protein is CSARDYREPNEQYF. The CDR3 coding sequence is TGCAGTGCTAGAGATTACCGGGAGCCCAATGAGCAGTACTTC.

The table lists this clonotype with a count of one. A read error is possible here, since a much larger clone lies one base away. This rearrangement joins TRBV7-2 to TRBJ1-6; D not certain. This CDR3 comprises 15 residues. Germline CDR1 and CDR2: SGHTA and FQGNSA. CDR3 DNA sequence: TGTGCCAGCGGGGATGAGAGCTCCTATAATTCACCCCACCACTTT. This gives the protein CASGDESSYNSPHHF.

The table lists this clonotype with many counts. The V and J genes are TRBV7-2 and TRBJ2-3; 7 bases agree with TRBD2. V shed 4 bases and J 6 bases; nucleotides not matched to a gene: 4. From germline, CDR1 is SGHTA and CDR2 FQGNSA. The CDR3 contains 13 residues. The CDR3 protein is CASSSYGGDTQYF. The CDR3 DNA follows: TGTGCCAGCAGCTCCTACGGGGGGGATACGCAGTATTTT.

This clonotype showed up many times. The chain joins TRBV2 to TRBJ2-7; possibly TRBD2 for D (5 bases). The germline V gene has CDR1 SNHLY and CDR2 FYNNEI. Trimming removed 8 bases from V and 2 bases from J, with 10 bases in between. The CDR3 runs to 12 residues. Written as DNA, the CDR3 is TGTGCCAGCCGCCGGGAAACCTACGAGCAGTACTTC. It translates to CASRRETYEQYF.

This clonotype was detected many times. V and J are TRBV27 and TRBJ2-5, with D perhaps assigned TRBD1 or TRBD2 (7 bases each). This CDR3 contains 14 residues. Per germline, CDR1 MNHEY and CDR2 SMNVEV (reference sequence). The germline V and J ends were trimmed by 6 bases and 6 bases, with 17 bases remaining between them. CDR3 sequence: CASSQGGGSKTQYF. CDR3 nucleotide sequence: TGTGCCAGCAGCCAAGGGGGCGGGAGTAAGACCCAGTACTTC.

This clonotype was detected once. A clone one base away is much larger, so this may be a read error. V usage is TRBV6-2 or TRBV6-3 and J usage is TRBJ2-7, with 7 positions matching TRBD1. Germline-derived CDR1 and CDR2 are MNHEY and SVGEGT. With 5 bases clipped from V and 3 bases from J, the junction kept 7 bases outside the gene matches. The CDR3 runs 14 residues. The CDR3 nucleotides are TGTGCCAGCAGTCATGGAACAGGGGACTACGAGCAGTACTTC. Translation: CASSHGTGDYEQYF.

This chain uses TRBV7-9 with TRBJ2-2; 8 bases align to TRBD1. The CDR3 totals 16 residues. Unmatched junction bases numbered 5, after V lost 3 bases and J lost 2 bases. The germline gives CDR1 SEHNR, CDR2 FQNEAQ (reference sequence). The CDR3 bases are TGTGCCAGCAGCTTCCAGGGGGCGCTTAACACCGGGGAGCTGTTTTTT. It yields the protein CASSFQGALNTGELFF.

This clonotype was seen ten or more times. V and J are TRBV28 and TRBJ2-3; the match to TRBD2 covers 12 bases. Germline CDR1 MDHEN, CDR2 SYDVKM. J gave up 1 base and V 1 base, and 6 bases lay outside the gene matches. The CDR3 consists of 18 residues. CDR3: CASSLYGGLAGRTDTQYF. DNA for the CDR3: TGTGCCAGCAGTTTATATGGGGGACTAGCGGGTCGCACAGATACGCAGTATTTT.

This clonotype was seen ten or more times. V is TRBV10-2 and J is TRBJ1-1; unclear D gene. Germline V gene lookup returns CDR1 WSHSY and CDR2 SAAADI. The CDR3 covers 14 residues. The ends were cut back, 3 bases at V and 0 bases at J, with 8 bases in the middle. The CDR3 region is CASSDDGLNTEAFF. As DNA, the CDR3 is TGCGCCAGCAGTGATGACGGGCTGAACACTGAAGCTTTCTTT.

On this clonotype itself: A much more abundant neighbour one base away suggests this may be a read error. In nucleotides, the CDR3 is TGTTCCTGGAGTGCCGGACGGCGAATTGACAATGAGCAGTTCTTC. This encodes CSWSAGRRIDNEQFF. V and J are TRBV30 and TRBJ2-1; D remains unclear. Germline CDR1 is GTSNPN and CDR2 is SVGIG (reference sequence). The CDR3 runs to 15 residues.

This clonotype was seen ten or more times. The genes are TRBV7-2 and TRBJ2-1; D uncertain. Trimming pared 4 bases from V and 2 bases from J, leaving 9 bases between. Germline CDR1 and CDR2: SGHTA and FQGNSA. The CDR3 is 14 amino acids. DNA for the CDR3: TGTGCCAGCAGCTGGGTGTCAGCCTACAATGAGCAGTTCTTC. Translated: CASSWVSAYNEQFF.

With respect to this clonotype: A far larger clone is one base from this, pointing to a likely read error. Written as DNA, the CDR3 is TGTGCCAGCAGTAGACAGGGCTCCTACGAGCAGTACTTC. This translates into CASSRQGSYEQYF. The chain joins TRBV28 to TRBJ2-7, with 7 nucleotides matching TRBD1. The CDR3 is 13 residues long. Looked up from germline, CDR1 is MDHEN and CDR2 is SYDVKM. V lost 5 bases to trimming and J lost 0 bases; unmatched junction nucleotides: 1.

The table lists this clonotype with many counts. The CDR3 loop is CASSFGTRSTEQFF. CDR3 DNA: TGCGCCAGCAGCTTTGGGACTAGGTCAACTGAGCAGTTCTTC. The rearrangement links TRBV5-1 to TRBJ2-1; 8 bases align to TRBD2. The V gene's germline CDR1 is SGHRS and CDR2 YFSETQ. The V and J ends lost 2 bases and 9 bases, in that order; junction bases with no gene match: 7. This CDR3 is 14 amino acids long.

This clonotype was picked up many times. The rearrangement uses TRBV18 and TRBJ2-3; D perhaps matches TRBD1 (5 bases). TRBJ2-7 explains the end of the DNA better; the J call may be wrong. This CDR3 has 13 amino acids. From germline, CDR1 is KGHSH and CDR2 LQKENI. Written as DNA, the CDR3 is TGTGCCAGCTCACTTTGGGGCCCCTACGAGCAGTACTTC. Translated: CASSLWGPYEQYF.

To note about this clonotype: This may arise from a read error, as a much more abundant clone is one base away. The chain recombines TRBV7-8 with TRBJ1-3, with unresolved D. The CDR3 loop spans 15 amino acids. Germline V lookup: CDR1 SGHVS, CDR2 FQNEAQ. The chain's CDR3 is CASSLDEFSGNTISF. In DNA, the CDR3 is TGTGCCAGCAGCTTAGACGAGTTCTCTGGAAACACCATATCTTTT.

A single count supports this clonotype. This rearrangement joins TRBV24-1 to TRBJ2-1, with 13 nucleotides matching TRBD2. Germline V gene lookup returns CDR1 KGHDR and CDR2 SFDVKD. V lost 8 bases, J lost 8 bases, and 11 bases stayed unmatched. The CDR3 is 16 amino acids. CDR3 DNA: TGTGCCACCAAGACTACCGGGACTAGCGGGAACTATGAGCAGTTCTTC. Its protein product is CATKTTGTSGNYEQFF.

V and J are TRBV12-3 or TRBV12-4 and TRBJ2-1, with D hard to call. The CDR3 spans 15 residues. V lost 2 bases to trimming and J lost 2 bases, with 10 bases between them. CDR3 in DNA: TGTGCCAGCAGTTTACAAGTGGGTACCTACAATGAGCAGTTCTTC. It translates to CASSLQVGTYNEQFF.

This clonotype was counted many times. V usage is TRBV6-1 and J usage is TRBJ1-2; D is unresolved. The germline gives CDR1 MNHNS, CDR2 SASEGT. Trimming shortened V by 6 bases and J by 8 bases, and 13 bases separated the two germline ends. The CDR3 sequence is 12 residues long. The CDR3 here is CASSPGPRGYTF. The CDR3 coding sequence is TGTGCCAGCAGCCCAGGTCCCCGGGGCTACACCTTC.

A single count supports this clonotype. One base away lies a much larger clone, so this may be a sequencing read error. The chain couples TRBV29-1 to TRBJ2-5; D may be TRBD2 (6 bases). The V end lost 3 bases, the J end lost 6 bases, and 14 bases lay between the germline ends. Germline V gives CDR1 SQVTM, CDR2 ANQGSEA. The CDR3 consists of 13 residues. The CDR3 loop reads CSVDLRAGKTQYF. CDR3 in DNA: TGCAGCGTTGATCTCCGGGCGGGGAAGACCCAGTACTTC.

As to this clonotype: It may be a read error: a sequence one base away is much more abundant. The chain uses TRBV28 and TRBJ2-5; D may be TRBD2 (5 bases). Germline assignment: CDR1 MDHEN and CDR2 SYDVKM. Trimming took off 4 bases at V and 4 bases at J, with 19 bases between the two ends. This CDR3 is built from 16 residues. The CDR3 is CASSSLARVSGETQYF. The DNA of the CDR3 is TGTGCCAGCAGTTCCTTAGCGAGAGTATCCGGAGAGACCCAGTACTTC.